A single sample is the source of the 11 T cell receptor beta chains below, sequenced in a study of early T cells in non-severe SARS-CoV-2 infection (dated by TCRdb to the early 2020s). Library construction relied on 5' RACE. Sequencing instrument: NextSeq 500. The raw public reads went through TCRdb reprocessing: fastp at Q25, MiXCR clone calling, in-frame beta chains kept. Identical CDR3 proteins give one entry, which carries the most common genes and DNA. This sample has around 26,000 distinct CDR3 sequences in its table, and about 4.4% of those were observed once. About 7% of the sample is held by the ten biggest clonotypes. Material: whole blood. These receptor sequences come from an adult who was a healthcare worker with PCR-confirmed SARS-CoV-2 infection or an uninfected control (not recorded which).

This clonotype was seen ten or more times. This sequence joins TRBV7-9 and TRBJ2-7; D is possibly TRBD1 or TRBD2 (5 bases each). The CDR3 spans 16 residues. Germline-derived CDR1 and CDR2 are SEHNR and FQNEAQ (reference sequence). The ends were cut back, 5 bases at V and 2 bases at J, with 19 bases in the middle. For the CDR3, the DNA is TGTGCCAGCAGCACTGGGGAGTTTGGGGCCCCCTACGAGCAGTACTTC. Protein product: CASSTGEFGAPYEQYF.

This clonotype has just one count. A much larger clone differs from this one at a single base, so this may be a read error. The CDR3 is CARSHLRGGTEAFF. In DNA form, the CDR3 reads TGTGCCCGCAGCCACCTGCGGGGGGGTACTGAAGCTTTCTTT. V and J are TRBV14 and TRBJ1-1; a possible D gene is TRBD1 (5 bases). There are 14 residues in the CDR3. Germline loops: CDR1 SGHDN, CDR2 FVKESK.

This clonotype has a handful of counts. This rearrangement joins TRBV11-2 to TRBJ2-4; 7 nucleotides agree with TRBD1. Germline trimming cut 5 bases from V and 7 bases from J; bases unmatched to any gene: 8. The germline V gene has CDR1 SGHAT and CDR2 FQNNGV. The CDR3 runs to 14 residues. CDR3 loop: CASSHDRVGNIQYF. In DNA form, the CDR3 reads TGTGCCAGCAGCCATGACAGGGTCGGGAACATTCAGTACTTC. The complete variable domain, with remaining parts taken from reference TRBV11-2 and TRBJ2-4, reads EAGVAQSPRYKIIEKRQSVAFWCNPISGHATLYWYQQILGQGPKLLIQFQNNGVVDDSQLPKDRFSAERLKGVDSTLKIQPAKLEDSAVYLCASSHDRVGNIQYFGAGTRLSVL.

This clonotype was found many times. The rearrangement joins TRBV4-2 to TRBJ1-2; TRBD1 matches at 9 bases. The CDR3 contains 16 residues. J was trimmed by 6 bases and V by 1 base; bases with no gene match: 9. The germline CDR1 and CDR2 sequences are LGHNA and YNFKEQ. In DNA form, the CDR3 reads TGTGCCAGCAGCCAAGGGTCCGGGACAGGGAAAGATGGCTACACCTTC. Its protein is CASSQGSGTGKDGYTF.

Only a few counts were recorded for this clonotype. This sequence joins TRBV20-1 and TRBJ2-7; TRBD2 matches at 13 bases. CDR1 and CDR2 (germline): DFQATT, SNEGSKA (reference sequence). After removal of 5 bases from V and 2 bases from J, the junction contained 9 bases not matched to a gene. The CDR3 is made up of 16 amino acids. The CDR3 spells CSAPPLAGGPPYEQYF. The DNA of the CDR3 is TGCAGTGCTCCTCCACTAGCGGGGGGGCCCCCCTACGAGCAGTACTTC.

This clonotype appeared many times. V gene TRBV6-1 combines with J gene TRBJ1-2; a possible D gene is TRBD1 (5 bases). Germline CDR1 MNHNS, CDR2 SASEGT. The V end was cut by 0 bases, the J end by 7 bases, with 12 bases between. There are 14 residues in the CDR3. The CDR3 sequence: CASSEAPRASGYTF. The CDR3 DNA follows: TGTGCCAGCAGTGAAGCACCCAGGGCTTCTGGCTACACCTTC.

There are many counts of this clonotype. This chain links TRBV11-2 with TRBJ1-2; D not certain. CDR3 size: 14 residues. Trimming shortened V by 5 bases and J by 9 bases, and 19 bases separated the two germline ends. Germline V gene sequence: CDR1 SGHAT, CDR2 FQNNGV. CDR3 nucleotides: TGTGCCAGCAGCCCGTACCCCTCTTCACGGAGCTACACCTTC. It encodes CASSPYPSSRSYTF.

This clonotype came up many times. V is TRBV20-1 and J is TRBJ2-2, with a weak D call TRBD2 (6 bases). The CDR3 length is 16 residues. V was pared by 0 bases and J by 0 bases, with 11 bases between. Germline CDR1 and CDR2: DFQATT and SNEGSKA (reference sequence). CDR3: CSARDAGTPNTGELFF. The CDR3 bases are TGCAGTGCTAGAGATGCGGGGACCCCGAACACCGGGGAGCTGTTTTTT.

This clonotype was recorded many times. This CDR3 is CSARWGLRNQPQHF. CDR3 bases: TGCAGTGCTAGGTGGGGGCTACGCAATCAGCCCCAGCATTTT. The rearrangement joins TRBV20-1 to TRBJ1-5; tentatively, D is TRBD1 (6 bases). There are 14 residues in the CDR3. Per the germline V gene, CDR1 is DFQATT and CDR2 is SNEGSKA (reference sequence). V shed 3 bases and J shed 2 bases, with 11 bases lying between them.

This clonotype was detected ten times or more. This chain connects TRBV7-2 to TRBJ2-2; the match to TRBD2 covers 11 bases. Trimming took 6 bases from V and 4 from J; bases not matched to a gene: 7. This CDR3 has 16 amino acids. In germline, CDR1 is SGHTA, CDR2 FQGNSA. The CDR3 spells CASSLTSGRPTGELFF. CDR3 coding DNA: TGTGCCAGCAGTTTAACTAGCGGGAGACCCACCGGGGAGCTGTTTTTT. The full variable domain, completed using reference TRBV7-2 and TRBJ2-2, is GAGVSQSPSNKVTEKGKDVELRCDPISGHTALYWYRQSLGQGLEFLIYFQGNSAPDKSGLPSDRFSAERTGGSVSTLTIQRTQQEDSAVYLCASSLTSGRPTGELFFGEGSRLTVL.

This clonotype appeared many times. The chain has TRBV7-3 and TRBJ1-2, with D possibly matching TRBD1 (5 bases). The CDR3 extends over 15 amino acids. From germline, CDR1 is SGHTA and CDR2 FQGTGA. V was clipped by 1 base and J by 8 bases, with 17 bases between them. The CDR3 sequence is CASSLNPDSYYGYTF. The CDR3, as DNA: TGTGCCAGCAGCTTAAACCCCGACAGTTATTACGGCTACACCTTC.